The rows below give T cell receptor beta chains drawn from one sample of a study of Graves' ophthalmopathy and Graves' hyperthyroidism. Each CDR3 protein gets one entry after TCRdb re-called the multiplex PCR reads with MiXCR. The sample comprises around 1,000,000 distinct CDR3 sequences, about two fifths of which are singletons, and 11% rests with the top ten. Source material: peripheral blood or thyroid tissue (not recorded which). Receptor source: an adult man with Graves' hyperthyroidism. CDR3s include the opening cysteine and the closing phenylalanine or tryptophan. The D gene is left open where the match is weak. Not every row has a clone size; where given, it reads once, few, many or a size class.

CDR3 DNA	CDR3 protein	clone size	V gene	D gene	J gene
TGTGCCAGCAGTTTTGATGGACAGATCTCTGGAAACACCATATATTTT	CASSFDGQISGNTIYF	few	TRBV12-3/TRBV12-4	-	TRBJ1-3
TGCAGCGTTGAAGATGAGACAGGGGAATCGGGGGCACTACGCTACGAGCAGTACTTC	CSVEDETGESGALRYEQYF	many	TRBV29-1	TRBD1	TRBJ2-7
TGCAGCGTTGAGACCCGTTTCTCCTACGAGCAGTACTTC	CSVETRFSYEQYF	many	TRBV29-1	-	TRBJ2-7
TGCAGCGTTGAACGGGGGAGTAGACCCGGGGAGCTGTTTTTT	CSVERGSRPGELFF	-	TRBV29-1	-	TRBJ2-2
TGTGCCAGCAGCTTAGCCCCGGGCTCCCAATACGAGCAGTACTTC	CASSLAPGSQYEQYF	many	TRBV7-3	-	TRBJ2-7
TGCAGTGCTATCCCGGGACAGGGGGCGATACCCATGAACACTGAAGCTCTCTTT	CSAIPGQGAIPMNTEALF	-	TRBV20-1	TRBD1	TRBJ1-1
TGTGCCAGCAGCTTAGCTGCGTTTGCAACTAATGAAAAACTGTTTTTT	CASSLAAFATNEKLFF	many	TRBV7-6	-	TRBJ1-4
TGTGCCAGCAGTGCCCCCACAGGAAGGGGGACTGAAGCTTTCTTT	CASSAPTGRGTEAFF	many	TRBV25-1	-	TRBJ1-1
TGCGCCAGCAGCGGGACTAGCGGGACCGGGGAGCTGTTTTTT	CASSGTSGTGELFF	few	TRBV5-1	TRBD2	TRBJ2-2
TGTGCCAGCAGCTTAATAGTAGGGAACACCGGGGAGCTGTTTTTT	CASSLIVGNTGELFF	few	TRBV5-6	-	TRBJ2-2
TGTGCCAGCAGTGATCGAAGGACTAGCGGGATGAGGACCCAGTACTTC	CASSDRRTSGMRTQYF	-	TRBV25-1	TRBD2	TRBJ2-5
TGTGCCAGCAGCCCGACAGGGGCCCATCCGAACACTGAAGCTTTCTTT	CASSPTGAHPNTEAFF	-	TRBV9	TRBD1	TRBJ1-1
TGTGCCACCAGCAGCGCCCGGGACAGGTACCAAGAGACCCAGTACTTC	CATSSARDRYQETQYF	-	TRBV15	TRBD1	TRBJ2-5
TGTGCCAGCACCACGTGGGGGACGATGGAGACCCAGTACTTC	CASTTWGTMETQYF	many	TRBV6-2/TRBV6-3	-	TRBJ2-5
TGTGCCAGCAGCTTGGGACAGGGGGCACGAAACACCATATATTTT	CASSLGQGARNTIYF	-	TRBV5-6	TRBD1	TRBJ1-3
TGCAGCGTTGACAGGCAAGAGACCCAGTACTTC	CSVDRQETQYF	many	TRBV29-1	-	TRBJ2-5